The rows below give T cell receptor beta chains drawn from one sample of a study of T cell responses to AZD1222 COVID-19 vaccine. The table came from immunoSEQ multiplex PCR; TCRdb's copy has only in-frame clones and leaves some out. The sample includes about 110,000 clones, more than 70% of them seen just once. This specimen was peripheral blood, taken on day 0 of AZD1222 vaccination. The receptors originated from an adult in good health. Each CDR3 is given with its conserved first and last residue. Each record gives: D gene, clone size, J gene, V gene, CDR3 DNA, CDR3 protein. D genes are given only for firm matches. A row's size may be missing; if present it is once, few, many or a size class.

>NA|NA|TRBJ1-5|TRBV6-5
TGTGCCAGCAGTTACCGACGCCCAGGGAATAGTCAGCCCCAGCATTTT
CASSYRRPGNSQPQHF
>TRBD1|NA|TRBJ1-4|TRBV9
TGTGCCAGCAGCGTCTCCGGGACAGGGGATGAAAAACTGTTTTTT
CASSVSGTGDEKLFF
>NA|once|TRBJ2-2|TRBV7-2
TGTGCCAGCAGCTCCCCGAGGCAGTTCACCGGGGAGCTGTTTTTT
CASSSPRQFTGELFF
>NA|NA|TRBJ1-1|TRBV25-1
TGTGCCAGCACAGGGTTTGGAGAAGCTTTCTTT
CASTGFGEAFF
>NA|NA|TRBJ2-1|TRBV4-2
TGTGCCAGCAGCCAAGAGGGGGGCCACTACAATGAGCAGTTCTTC
CASSQEGGHYNEQFF
>NA|NA|TRBJ2-5|TRBV6-1
TGTGCCAGCAGTTTTAAGGCCGATCATGCGGAGACCCAGTACTTC
CASSFKADHAETQYF
>NA|NA|TRBJ1-3|TRBV19
TGTGCCAGTAGAAAACAGGGTTCGTGGGGCTCTGGAAACACCATATATTTT
CASRKQGSWGSGNTIYF
>NA|NA|TRBJ1-4|TRBV5-1
TGCGCCAGCAGCTTGGGGGGTTACGATGAAAAACTGTTTTTT
CASSLGGYDEKLFF
>NA|NA|TRBJ1-5|TRBV6-1
TGTGCCAGCAGTGAAGGGAACACCTATCAGCCCCAGCATTTT
CASSEGNTYQPQHF
>NA|NA|TRBJ1-1|TRBV20-1
TGCAGTGCTAAGGGTAATGAAGCTTTCTTT
CSAKGNEAFF
>NA|NA|TRBJ2-1|TRBV2
TGTGCCAGCAGTGAAGCGCGGTCCCAGGGCAATGAGCAGTTCTTC
CASSEARSQGNEQFF
>NA|NA|TRBJ1-4|TRBV6-1
TGTGCCAGCAGTGATATGGGGAAAAACGAAAAACTGTTTTTT
CASSDMGKNEKLFF
>TRBD2|NA|TRBJ2-1|TRBV30
TGTGCCTGGAGAGCCACTACCGGGACTAGCGGCCACAATGAGCAGTTCTTC
CAWRATTGTSGHNEQFF
>NA|NA|TRBJ2-3|TRBV30
TGTGCCTGGAGTGCGGGGGGCGCGCCAGATACGCAGTATTTT
CAWSAGGAPDTQYF
>TRBD1|NA|TRBJ1-2|TRBV5-1
TGCGCCAGCAGCTCGACAGGGTTTGGCTACACCTTC
CASSSTGFGYTF
>NA|few|TRBJ1-1|TRBV10-3
TGTGCCATCACTCCGGGGAGGGAGAGCACTGAAGCTTTCTTT
CAITPGRESTEAFF
>TRBD1|NA|TRBJ2-6|TRBV6-5
TGTGCCAGCAGTTCCAGGGGGCTTGGGGCCAACGTCCTGACTTTC
CASSSRGLGANVLTF
>NA|few|TRBJ1-5|TRBV2
TGTGCCAGCAGTGAAGGGGGTTTGGGCAATCAGCCCCAGCATTTT
CASSEGGLGNQPQHF
>NA|NA|TRBJ1-1|TRBV5-1
TGCGCCAGCAGCAATGGACAGCCCCTGAACACTGAAGCTTTCTTT
CASSNGQPLNTEAFF
>TRBD2|NA|TRBJ2-3|TRBV7-7
TGTGCCAGCAGCCACGGACTAGCGGCAACAGATACGCAGTATTTT
CASSHGLAATDTQYF
>NA|NA|TRBJ1-5|TRBV4-1
TGCGCCAGCAGCCAAGGGGTTGGGAGCAATCAGCCCCAGCATTTT
CASSQGVGSNQPQHF
>TRBD2|once|TRBJ2-1|TRBV9
TGTGCCAGCAGCGCCTCTAGCGGGTGGGTTAATGAGCAGTTCTTC
CASSASSGWVNEQFF
>NA|NA|TRBJ2-3|TRBV4-1
TGCGCCAGCAGCCCGGGGGCGGGTTCAGCAGATACGCAGTATTTT
CASSPGAGSADTQYF
>NA|NA|TRBJ2-1|TRBV3-1/TRBV3-2
TGTGCCAGCAGCCCGGGCCCGGGATCCTGGAATGAGCAGTTCTTC
CASSPGPGSWNEQFF
>NA|NA|TRBJ2-1|TRBV7-2
TGTGCCAGCAGCTCCGGACAGTTATACAATGAGCAGTTCTTC
CASSSGQLYNEQFF
>TRBD1|NA|TRBJ1-1|TRBV2
TGTGCCAGCAATAACGGTCCCGGGACAGGGTCGAACACTGAAGCTTTCTTT
CASNNGPGTGSNTEAFF
>TRBD1|NA|TRBJ1-5|TRBV7-8
TGTGCCAGCAGCTTAGGGCCGGGACAGAATCAGCCCCAGCATTTT
CASSLGPGQNQPQHF
>NA|once|TRBJ2-7|TRBV7-3
TGTGCCAGCAGCTTTACGGCATACGAGCAGTACTTC
CASSFTAYEQYF
>NA|NA|TRBJ1-2|TRBV29-1
TGCAGCGCAGGGTATGGCTACACCTTC
CSAGYGYTF
>TRBD2|few|TRBJ2-1|TRBV5-1
TGCGCCAGCAGCTCCCGACTAGCGGGAAAAGCCGACAATGAGCAGTTCTTC
CASSSRLAGKADNEQFF
>NA|NA|TRBJ1-2|TRBV24-1
TGTGCCACCAGTGATTGGGACTTCTATGGCTACACCTTC
CATSDWDFYGYTF
>TRBD1|NA|TRBJ1-4|TRBV5-6
TGTGCCAGCAGCCTGTATACGACAGGGGGCTATGAAAAACTGTTTTTT
CASSLYTTGGYEKLFF
>NA|few|TRBJ2-1|TRBV15
TGTGCCACCAGCAGAGATTGGGGTGAGCAGTTCTTC
CATSRDWGEQFF
>NA|NA|TRBJ2-2|TRBV11-2
TGTGCCAGCAGCTTAGCCTCTGGGGCCCCCGGGGAGCTGTTTTTT
CASSLASGAPGELFF
>TRBD1|NA|TRBJ1-2|TRBV4-2
TGTGCCAGCAGCCAAGACAGGGGGCCATATGGCTACACCTTC
CASSQDRGPYGYTF
>NA|NA|TRBJ1-5|TRBV19
TGTGCCAGTAGCCTAGGACAGAATCAGCCCCAGCATTTT
CASSLGQNQPQHF
>NA|NA|TRBJ2-5|TRBV2
TGTGCCAGCAGTGAGTTCGAGACCCAGTACTTC
CASSEFETQYF
>NA|NA|TRBJ1-5|TRBV6-1
TGTGCCAGCAGTGAAATCGGGTTTAGCAATCAGCCCCAGCATTTT
CASSEIGFSNQPQHF
>TRBD2|NA|TRBJ2-2|TRBV11-3
TGTGCCAGCAGCTTAGATGGTCTAGCGGGAGGAGCCGGGGAGCTGTTTTTT
CASSLDGLAGGAGELFF
>TRBD1|NA|TRBJ2-1|TRBV6-6
TGTGCCAGCAGAAGAGCCGGGACAGGGTACAATGAGCAGTTCTTC
CASRRAGTGYNEQFF
>TRBD2|NA|TRBJ2-1|TRBV19
TGTGCCAGTAGTATGGGACTAGAGACCTACAATGAGCAGTTCTTC
CASSMGLETYNEQFF
>NA|NA|TRBJ1-2|TRBV6-5
TGTGCCAGCAGGGCAACTCTAAGTGGGAACTATGGCTACACCTTC
CASRATLSGNYGYTF
>TRBD1|NA|TRBJ1-2|TRBV18
TGTGCCAGCTCACCCGGACAGGGAACTAACTATGGCTACACCTTC
CASSPGQGTNYGYTF
>NA|NA|TRBJ1-4|TRBV7-8
TGTGCCAGCACCCCGAGGGGGGGAGACGAAAAACTGTTTTTT
CASTPRGGDEKLFF
>TRBD1|NA|TRBJ1-2|TRBV28
TGTGCCAGCCGCGTCCCCGGGACAGGGAATGGCTACACCTTC
CASRVPGTGNGYTF
>NA|NA|TRBJ1-1|TRBV2
TGTGCCAGTAACAAAGGAGGAAACACTGAAGCTTTCTTT
CASNKGGNTEAFF
>NA|NA|TRBJ1-4|TRBV7-8
TGTGCCAGCAGACGACAGAATGAAAAACTGTTTTTT
CASRRQNEKLFF
>TRBD2|NA|TRBJ2-7|TRBV28
TGTGCCAGCAGTTCCCCTGTGCGGGAGCACTACGAGCAGTACTTC
CASSSPVREHYEQYF
>NA|NA|TRBJ1-6|TRBV5-4
TGTGCCAGCAGCTTGGTTGGCATCAGGCATTCACCCCTCCACTTT
CASSLVGIRHSPLHF
>NA|NA|TRBJ1-1|TRBV7-9
TGTGCCAGCAGCTTAACGGCACCCCGGAACACTGAAGCTTTCTTT
CASSLTAPRNTEAFF
>NA|NA|TRBJ1-1|TRBV5-4
TGTGCCAGCAGCCCGGGCCTTGCGGGGGAGAACACTGAAGCTTTCTTT
CASSPGLAGENTEAFF
>NA|NA|TRBJ1-1|TRBV6-5
TGTGCCAGCAGGACCACCGGCCAGGGTTGGACTGAAGCTTTCTTT
CASRTTGQGWTEAFF